The T cell receptor beta chain under discussion was sequenced for a study of metastatic and nonmetastatic thyroid tumors (TCRdb year 2020). About the investigation overall: Repertoires from peripheral blood and from tumor or nodule tissue samples of malignant and benign thyroid patients were compared. The investigation overall reported the following: In both blood and tumor samples, TCR beta diversity was reported to be significantly higher in malignant tumors than in benign nodules.

Libraries came from PCR. Sequencing was carried out with an Illumina HiSeq 4000. High-throughput sequencing was used to profile the CDR3 region of the TCR beta-chain in every patient. Per the source publication's procedure: A classifier to discriminate distant-metastatic papillary thyroid cancer patients was built from CDR3 differences across clinicopathological groups. The Shannon index was used to measure repertoire diversity, and the Morisita-Horn index was used to measure how similar tumor and blood repertoires were. TCRdb reprocessed the public reads (quality trimming at Q25 with fastp, clone calling with MiXCR) and kept in-frame beta chains. The V and J calls and clone size come from TCRdb's table, not from the authors' own analysis. For this sample the table gives tens of thousands of clones, of which about 33% were detected only once. Roughly 15% of the sample lies in the top ten. For CDR1 and CDR2, the germline V gene (reference sequence) lists MNHEY and SMNVEV. Relative to germline, V is 6 bases shorter and J is 6 bases shorter, with 18 bases between their ends. The CDR3 holds 14 amino acids from the cysteine to the phenylalanine. Just CDR3 DNA is preserved here, 42 bases in frame from base 1.

This clone was seen more than once but under ten times. No cognate antigen has been identified for it. Base-call qualities are not available, and no considerably larger clone is one nucleotide away. No patient had received any treatment before thyroid surgery. Patient clinical samples collected from the early 2010s to the late 2010s were retrospectively analysed using T-cell receptor beta sequencing. The receptor was isolated from a female donor with papillary thyroid cancer or a benign thyroid nodule (not recorded which). Some clones in this sample may be carry-over from other donors' samples. The V and J genes are TRBV27 and TRBJ2-7, with the D gene uncertain. Sequencing used tumor tissue. The sequence in DNA is TGTGCCAGCAGCCAAATGGAGAGAGGCGGCGAGCAGTACTTC. Its amino acids are CASSQMERGGEQYF.